One and the same sample provided the 11 T cell receptor beta chains below, sequenced in a study of OX40 agonist ivuxolimab in advanced cancers. Method: immunoSEQ multiplex PCR; TCRdb's copy keeps in-frame clones and lacks some. The sample records under 20,000 clones, roughly nine tenths being singletons. This material consisted of CD4+ or CD8+ T cells sorted from blood, taken in a trial of the OX40 agonist ivuxolimab. All receptors derive from an adult with an advanced solid tumor such as melanoma, head and neck, liver or kidney cancer.

The J gene is TRBJ1-3, the V gene TRBV10-3; 9 bases match TRBD1. The germline CDR1 and CDR2 sequences are ENHRY and SYGVKD. The CDR3 consists of 14 residues. Trimming took 7 bases from V and 4 from J; bases not matched to a gene: 5. DNA for the CDR3: TGTGCCATCAATCCTGGGACAGGGGGAAACACCATATATTTT. Encoded protein: CAINPGTGGNTIYF.

This chain connects TRBV10-3 to TRBJ2-5; D remains ambiguous. Germline values: CDR1 ENHRY, CDR2 SYGVKD. V shed 4 bases and J shed 2 bases, with 11 bases lying between them. CDR3 length: 14 residues. The CDR3 region has the DNA TGTGCCATCAGTGCCACGGGCTTTCAAGAGACCCAGTACTTC. It specifies CAISATGFQETQYF.

The chain uses TRBV5-1 and TRBJ2-7; D ambiguous. Germline CDR1 SGHRS, CDR2 YFSETQ. V was shortened by 0 bases and J by 4 bases, with 11 bases between the two germline ends. The CDR3 is 14 amino acids. CDR3 DNA: TGCGCCAGCAGCTTGGACGGCGTCGGGTACGAGCAGTACTTC. It specifies CASSLDGVGYEQYF.

This clone showed up just once. The chain recombines TRBV7-8 with TRBJ2-6, with D possibly TRBD1 on 6 matching bases. The CDR3 sequence is 16 residues long. Looked up from germline, CDR1 is SGHVS and CDR2 is FQNEAQ. V was shortened by 2 bases and J by 4 bases, with 12 bases between the two germline ends. The CDR3: CASSLTRGGGANVLTF. The CDR3 bases are TGTGCCAGCAGCTTAACCAGGGGCGGAGGGGCCAACGTCCTGACTTTC.

This clone was counted once. The chain joins TRBV6-1 to TRBJ1-3; D gene unclear. Germline CDR1 MNHNS, CDR2 SASEGT. V lost 7 bases, J lost 1 base, and 14 bases lay in between. The CDR3 extends over 15 amino acids. CDR3 protein: CASTRTAFSGNTIYF. DNA of the CDR3: TGTGCCAGCACCCGTACAGCGTTTTCTGGAAACACCATATATTTT.

The chain couples TRBV5-6 to TRBJ1-4, with TRBD1 as a possible D gene (5 bases). V was cut by 3 bases and J by 1 base, with 10 bases left in between. This CDR3 is 15 amino acids long. Germline-derived CDR1 and CDR2 are SGHDT and YYEEEE. CDR3 coding DNA: TGTGCCAGCAGCTCCCTGGGGGGAACTAATGAAAAACTGTTTTTT. This codes for CASSSLGGTNEKLFF.

The chain employs TRBV6-6 and TRBJ2-5, with D possibly matching TRBD1 (6 bases). V was trimmed by 5 bases and J by 4 bases, leaving 20 bases between them. This CDR3 comprises 16 residues. Germline-derived CDR1 and CDR2 are MNHNY and SVGAGI (reference sequence). Here the CDR3 DNA reads TGTGCCAGCAGTCACCCCCCCCAGGGGCGATCAGAGACCCAGTACTTC. This encodes CASSHPPQGRSETQYF.

The sample holds a few counts of this clone. DNA of the CDR3: TGTGCCAGCAGTTACGGGGAGGGTGGCTACACCTTC. It is translated as CASSYGEGGYTF. The rearrangement links TRBV6-6 to TRBJ1-2, with unresolved D. The germline V gene has CDR1 MNHNY and CDR2 SVGAGI (reference sequence). The CDR3 covers 12 residues. Between the trimmed V and J ends, which lost 2 bases and 7 bases, there was a span of 8 bases.

Worth noting for this clone: The junction does not match germline at one end; this may be a read error. This sample includes further DNA sequences coding for the same CDR3. This chain connects TRBV6-4 to TRBJ2-5; D remains ambiguous. This CDR3 region has 12 residues. Germline CDR1 is MRHNA and CDR2 is SNTAGT. As DNA, the CDR3 is TGTGCCAGCAGTGCCAGCCAAGAGACTCAGTACTTC. The encoded protein is CASSASQETQYF.

This chain connects TRBV27 to TRBJ2-4; D remains unclear. Germline V gene lookup returns CDR1 MNHEY and CDR2 SMNVEV (reference sequence). The CDR3 length is 15 residues. Trimming left V 4 bases short and J 0 bases short, with 10 bases between. The CDR3 loop reads CASSSAEVAKNIQYF. The CDR3 nucleotides read TGTGCCAGCAGTTCGGCCGAGGTAGCCAAAAACATTCAGTACTTC.

The gene calls are TRBV5-1 and TRBJ2-7; no clear D. Germline V gene sequence: CDR1 SGHRS, CDR2 YFSETQ. V lost 0 bases, J lost 2 bases, and 12 bases lay in between. CDR3 size: 15 residues. The DNA of the CDR3 is TGCGCCAGCAGCTTGGGGATTTCGATCGCCTACGAGCAGTACTTC. This sequence encodes CASSLGISIAYEQYF.